One sample yielded the 12 T cell receptor beta chains listed below, sequenced in a study of beta chain features in type 1 diabetes (dated by TCRdb to 2017 to 2018). Their cognate antigens are unknown. Library generation was performed with the immunoSEQ multiplex PCR assay. The entire amount of isolated RNA was reverse transcribed using the High Capacity cDNA Reverse Transcription Kit, so the sequenced TCRB transcripts were expressed ones. In its TCRdb copy, this immuneACCESS table keeps in-frame sequences only and misses some clones. Where compared with another copy, unresolved V genes explain less than half of these, and the others have no known cause. Counted in this sample were about 68,000 clones; around 49% of them appeared once. The top ten constitute roughly 0.7% of the sample. General study outcomes and caveats: In all four CD4+ subsets, TCRB CDR3 length was moderately but significantly shorter in type 1 diabetes patients.

Sequencing was done on a sample of central memory CD4+ T cells from blood. The receptors come from a man aged 25-45 years with type 1 diabetes.

The chain combines TRBV18 with TRBJ2-7, with TRBD2 matching over 7 bases. Germline lookup yields CDR1 KGHSH and CDR2 LQKENI. V trimming: 6 bases; J trimming: 2 bases; junction bases outside the gene matches: 7. This CDR3 spans 14 amino acids. The DNA of the CDR3 is TGTGCCAGCTCCCCGGCTAGCGGTCCCTACGAGCAGTACTTC. Amino acid sequence: CASSPASGPYEQYF.

A few counts support this clone. V usage is TRBV10-3 and J usage is TRBJ2-1; 14 nucleotides align to TRBD2. CDR1 is ENHRY, CDR2 SYGVKD, per germline. This CDR3 is built from 15 residues. With 6 bases clipped from V and 9 bases from J, the junction kept 7 bases outside the gene matches. CDR3 loop: CAISDGTSGSGEQFF. Written as DNA, the CDR3 is TGTGCCATCAGCGATGGGACTAGCGGGAGCGGTGAGCAGTTCTTC.

This clone showed up just a few times. The rearrangement uses TRBV10-3 and TRBJ2-4, with TRBD1 matching 10 bases. Germline CDR1 and CDR2: ENHRY and SYGVKD. The CDR3 length is 19 residues. The CDR3 loop reads CANIRTRRLDRGLWNIQYF. CDR3 DNA: TGTGCTAACATCAGGACACGCCGCCTCGACAGGGGGCTTTGGAACATTCAGTACTTC.

This clone is a singleton in its sample. V usage is TRBV7-9 and J usage is TRBJ1-1, with D maybe TRBD1 (6 bases). The germline gives CDR1 SEHNR, CDR2 FQNEAQ (reference sequence). V shed 5 bases and J shed 7 bases, with 17 bases lying between them. The CDR3 has 14 amino acids. CDR3 in DNA: TGTGCCAGCAGCGTCTCACATGGGGGCGGTGAAGCTTTCTTT. It is translated as CASSVSHGGGEAFF.

This clone was counted only a few times. The chain employs TRBV6-6 and TRBJ2-7; 8 bases are a match to TRBD2. In germline, CDR1 is MNHNY, CDR2 SVGAGI (reference sequence). CDR3 length: 16 residues. With V trimmed by 6 bases and J by 3 bases, 13 bases remained unmatched. CDR3 bases: TGTGCCAGCAGGACCCCCCGCGCGGGAGGCTTCTACGAGCAGTACTTC. This encodes CASRTPRAGGFYEQYF.

This clone was seen many times. V usage is TRBV30 and J usage is TRBJ2-7, with D uncertain. CDR1 is GTSNPN and CDR2 is SVGIG in the germline V gene (reference sequence). The germline V and J ends were trimmed by 2 bases and 7 bases, with 9 bases remaining between them. CDR3 length equals 11 residues. In DNA form, the CDR3 reads TGTGCCTGGAGTCCCCGGTCGGAGCAGTACTTC. Its translation is CAWSPRSEQYF.

V gene TRBV6-1 combines with J gene TRBJ2-1; D ambiguous. Trimming stripped 7 bases from V and 4 bases from J, with 5 bases between. The CDR3 is 11 residues long. Per the germline V gene, CDR1 is MNHNS and CDR2 is SASEGT. CDR3 amino acids: CASTLYNEQFF. CDR3 DNA: TGTGCCAGCACCCTATACAATGAGCAGTTCTTC.

This rearrangement joins TRBV2 to TRBJ1-2; D gene unclear. CDR3 size: 12 residues. Germline V gives CDR1 SNHLY, CDR2 FYNNEI. V shed 8 bases and J shed 8 bases, with 15 bases lying between them. CDR3 coding DNA: TGTGCCAGCCGAGGATCCCTCGGAGGCTACACCTTC. Amino acids: CASRGSLGGYTF.

This sequence joins TRBV5-6 and TRBJ2-6, with D perhaps matching TRBD1 (6 bases). Germline V gene data show CDR1 as SGHDT and CDR2 as YYEEEE. Trimming took 4 bases from V and 1 from J, leaving 18 bases between them. This CDR3 is built from 18 residues. CDR3 coding DNA: TGTGCCAGCAGCGGGGTCGGGCAGAGGGGGTCTGGGGCCAACGTCCTGACTTTC. Its protein product is CASSGVGQRGSGANVLTF.

This clone was detected only once. The chain recombines TRBV5-6 with TRBJ2-7, with D uncertain. CDR3 size: 13 residues. Trimming pared 0 bases from V and 1 base from J, leaving 5 bases between. Germline loops: CDR1 SGHDT, CDR2 YYEEEE. The CDR3 reads CASSLGRSYEQYF. The CDR3 region has the DNA TGTGCCAGCAGCTTGGGCAGGTCCTACGAGCAGTACTTC.

This clone was seen only a few times. The V gene is TRBV10-3, the J gene TRBJ2-5, with 8 bases fitting TRBD1. Germline V gives CDR1 ENHRY, CDR2 SYGVKD. The CDR3 covers 14 residues. V dropped 6 bases and J dropped 5; count of bases not matched to a gene: 8. The CDR3 here is CAISGQGQQETQYF. CDR3 nucleotides: TGTGCCATCAGCGGACAGGGCCAGCAGGAGACCCAGTACTTC.

This chain joins TRBV5-8 and TRBJ2-7; D perhaps matches TRBD2 (6 bases). The CDR3 length is 15 residues. Germline CDR1 SGHTS, CDR2 YDEGEE. With 5 bases removed from V and 1 base from J, the gap between germline ends came to 16 bases. CDR3 coding DNA: TGTGCCAGCAGAAACGAAAGGGACTTTTCCTACGAGCAGTACTTC. It encodes CASRNERDFSYEQYF.